A single sample gave rise to the 8 T cell receptor beta chains below, sequenced in a study of regulatory T cells in long-lasting Graves disease. Combining iRepertoire HTBI primers with Arm-PCR of CDR3 regions, the authors built TCR beta libraries. TCRdb re-derived calls from the multiplex PCR reads in MiXCR, one entry per CDR3 protein. This repertoire shows roughly 450,000 distinct CDR3 sequences, around 21% found once; its top ten account for roughly 8%. Indicated time point: persistent/refractory GD, antithyroid drugs over 5 years with positive TRAb. Making the TCR library involved RNA that had been extracted from PBMCs. The specimen comprised peripheral blood mononuclear cells (PBMCs), sampled when the disease was refractory, from a patient treated with antithyroid drugs. The source is a female donor with Graves disease.

This clonotype was found many times. The chain is built from TRBV28 and TRBJ2-5; TRBD1 might be the D (6 bases). CDR3 length: 13 amino acids. CDR1 is MDHEN, CDR2 SYDVKM, per germline. V lost 6 bases and J lost 2, with 10 bases in between. The CDR3 DNA reads TGTGCCAGCAGAGGGACAATACAAGAGACCCAGTACTTC. Amino acids: CASRGTIQETQYF.

The sample holds many counts of this clonotype. The CDR3 sequence: CASSDSGRSYEQYF. The CDR3 coding sequence is TGTGCCAGCAGTGACAGCGGGAGATCCTACGAGCAGTACTTC. The chain recombines TRBV2 with TRBJ2-7; 8 positions match TRBD2. Germline lookup yields CDR1 SNHLY and CDR2 FYNNEI. CDR3 length: 14 residues. V lost 3 bases, J lost 1 base, and 2 bases stayed unmatched.

This clonotype was seen repeatedly, ten times or more. V usage is TRBV30 and J usage is TRBJ2-7; TRBD1 matches at 7 bases. CDR3 length equals 13 residues. V shed 1 base and J 4 bases; nucleotides not matched to a gene: 4. Germline-derived CDR1 and CDR2 are GTSNPN and SVGIG (reference sequence). The CDR3 is CAWSGDRQYEQYF. CDR3 DNA sequence: TGTGCCTGGAGTGGGGACAGACAATACGAGCAGTACTTC. Full variable domain (remainder filled in from reference TRBV30 and TRBJ2-7): SQTIHQWPATLVQPVGSPLSLECTVEGTSNPNLYWYRQAAGRGLQLLFYSVGIGQISSEVPQNLSASRPQDRQFILSSKKLLLSDSGFYLCAWSGDRQYEQYFGPGTRLTVT.

This clonotype was seen ten or more times. The J gene is TRBJ2-7, the V gene TRBV7-9; the D is unclear. The CDR3 extends over 13 amino acids. V was trimmed by 6 bases and J by 5 bases, leaving 14 bases between them. Germline V gives CDR1 SEHNR, CDR2 FQNEAQ (reference sequence). The CDR3 coding sequence is TGTGCCAGCAGATCCCCGGGCGGCCACGAGCAGTACTTC. It is translated as CASRSPGGHEQYF.

This clonotype was counted many times. CDR3 DNA sequence: TGTGCCAGCAGCTTATTGGGGGTTAGAGGCTACACCTTC. Its translation is CASSLLGVRGYTF. V and J are TRBV7-2 and TRBJ1-2; D may be TRBD1 (5 bases). The germline CDR1 and CDR2 sequences are SGHTA and FQGNSA. The germline V and J ends were trimmed by 2 bases and 8 bases, with 12 bases remaining between them. The CDR3 covers 13 residues.

This clonotype has just a few counts. This rearrangement joins TRBV14 to TRBJ2-7; D is possibly TRBD2 (6 bases). CDR1 and CDR2 (germline): SGHDN, FVKESK. This CDR3 is built from 15 residues. With 3 bases removed from V and 2 bases from J, the gap between germline ends came to 14 bases. The CDR3: CASSQGDFSTYEQYF. CDR3 sequence (DNA): TGTGCCAGCAGCCAGGGGGACTTTTCTACCTACGAGCAGTACTTC.

This clonotype has at least ten counts. The rearrangement uses TRBV29-1 and TRBJ2-5; 7 nucleotides align to TRBD1. The CDR3 runs 12 residues. The germline CDR1 and CDR2 sequences are SQVTM and ANQGSEA. Unmatched junction bases numbered 7, after V lost 7 bases and J lost 5 bases. This chain's CDR3 is CSANRGSETQYF. For the CDR3, the DNA is TGCAGCGCGAACAGGGGATCGGAGACCCAGTACTTC.

On this clonotype itself: The junction and the germline gene differ at one end; a read error may be behind it. This chain uses TRBV2 with TRBJ2-1, with 7 bases aligning to TRBD2. Per the germline V gene, CDR1 is SNHLY and CDR2 is FYNNEI. The CDR3 loop spans 15 amino acids. Here the CDR3 DNA reads TGTGTCAGCAGTGCGCTAGCGGACCCTTCGGAGGAGCAGTTCTTC. It encodes CVSSALADPSEEQFF.